Listed here are 23 T cell receptor beta chains from one sample, sequenced in a study of cytomegalovirus exposure and HLA in healthy donors. PCR employed 60 Vbeta and 13 Jbeta primers. Generated by immunoSEQ multiplex PCR, the TCRdb table keeps only in-frame clones and is missing some. The sample records some 160,000 clones, about 72% being singletons. The sample comprised PBMCs. Source of these receptors: a man in his forties in good health and CMV-seronegative.

The rearrangement joins TRBV9 to TRBJ1-3; TRBD1 agrees at 7 bases. Germline V gene lookup returns CDR1 SGDLS and CDR2 YYNGEE. V was pared by 4 bases and J by 8 bases, with 9 bases of the junction left unmatched. The CDR3 totals 14 residues. CDR3 region: CASSPGGSRDTIYF. In DNA form, the CDR3 reads TGTGCCAGCAGCCCAGGGGGGAGTCGGGACACCATATATTTT.

This clone was seen a handful of times. The chain carries TRBV29-1 and TRBJ1-2; 9 bases line up with TRBD1. Germline V lookup: CDR1 SQVTM, CDR2 ANQGSEA. The CDR3 is 15 amino acids. The ends lost 4 bases at V and 2 bases at J; junction bases unmatched: 8. CDR3 in amino acids: CSVVGQGPYNYGYTF. The CDR3 bases are TGCAGCGTTGTGGGACAGGGCCCCTACAACTATGGCTACACCTTC.

The DNA of the CDR3 is TGTGCCACCAGCAGGGGGACAGATAGTTTCATTAACTATGGCTACACCTTC. The encoded protein is CATSRGTDSFINYGYTF. The chain couples TRBV15 to TRBJ1-2, with 7 bases matching TRBD1. The ends lost 3 bases at V and 1 base at J; junction bases unmatched: 11. The germline V gene has CDR1 LNHNV and CDR2 YYDKDF (reference sequence). The CDR3 runs 17 residues.

This chain joins TRBV6-1 and TRBJ2-2; TRBD1 is a possible D gene (7 bases). The CDR3 runs to 15 residues. Germline V gene sequence: CDR1 MNHNS, CDR2 SASEGT. V was trimmed by 6 bases and J by 1 base, leaving 12 bases between them. CDR3 in DNA: TGTGCCAGCAGCGGAGGGGGCTGGAACACCGGGGAGCTGTTTTTT. Translated, it gives CASSGGGWNTGELFF.

The chain recombines TRBV5-6 with TRBJ2-1; D is undetermined. The CDR3 covers 14 residues. Germline V CDR1 and CDR2: SGHDT, YYEEEE. Trimming left V 1 base short and J 6 bases short, with 11 bases between. The CDR3 sequence: CASSLRLHRNEQFF. In DNA, the CDR3 is TGTGCCAGCAGCTTGAGACTCCACCGCAATGAGCAGTTCTTC.

The chain uses TRBV5-1 and TRBJ2-1; 8 nucleotides align to TRBD2. J gave up 8 bases and V 1 base, and 8 bases lay outside the gene matches. This CDR3 is built from 15 residues. The germline CDR1 and CDR2 sequences are SGHRS and YFSETQ. The CDR3 coding sequence is TGCGCCAGCAGCTTGACCCCGGGACTAGAGGATGAGCAGTTCTTC. It codes for CASSLTPGLEDEQFF.

The V and J genes are TRBV5-4 and TRBJ1-4, with D unclear. Germline V gives CDR1 SGHNT, CDR2 YYREEE (reference sequence). The CDR3 loop spans 13 amino acids. Trimming left V 2 bases short and J 8 bases short, with 10 bases between. The CDR3 region has the DNA TGTGCCAGCAGCTTTGAGGGTAGGGAAAAACTGTTTTTT. Translating it yields CASSFEGREKLFF.

This clone was observed a few times. The J gene is TRBJ2-7, the V gene TRBV11-2; 8 bases agree with TRBD2. Germline V lookup: CDR1 SGHAT, CDR2 FQNNGV. This CDR3 is built from 17 residues. V was pared by 3 bases and J by 0 bases, with 10 bases of the junction left unmatched. This chain's CDR3 is CASSFRSGTTSSYEQYF. The CDR3 coding sequence is TGTGCCAGCAGCTTTCGTAGCGGGACGACTAGCTCCTACGAGCAGTACTTC.

The chain links TRBV5-1 to TRBJ1-1; TRBD1 agrees at 7 bases. This CDR3 spans 16 amino acids. Losses at the gene ends were 4 bases for V and 0 bases for J; bases not matched to a gene: 9. Germline lookup yields CDR1 SGHRS and CDR2 YFSETQ. The CDR3: CASSQITGTVNTEAFF. Here the CDR3 DNA reads TGCGCCAGCAGCCAAATAACCGGGACAGTGAACACTGAAGCTTTCTTT.

This clone was found once. The V and J genes are TRBV11-2 and TRBJ2-2; TRBD2 matches 14 bases. CDR1 is SGHAT, CDR2 FQNNGV, per germline. The V segment lost 6 bases and the J segment 2 bases; nucleotides outside the gene matches: 8. This CDR3 comprises 18 residues. Here the CDR3 reads CASRRRLAGGPNTGELFF. DNA of the CDR3: TGTGCCAGCAGACGAAGACTAGCGGGGGGGCCCAACACCGGGGAGCTGTTTTTT.

The chain has TRBV7-2 and TRBJ2-7; tentative D call: TRBD2 (6 bases). CDR1 is SGHTA, CDR2 FQGNSA, per germline. This CDR3 is 14 amino acids long. Trimming took off 4 bases at V and 6 bases at J, with 16 bases between the two ends. CDR3 DNA: TGTGCCAGCAGCTACCTGACTAGTCCGGCCGAGCAGTACTTC. Translated, it gives CASSYLTSPAEQYF.

This clone showed up just a few times. This rearrangement joins TRBV7-9 to TRBJ2-3, with 8 nucleotides matching TRBD1. V shed 4 bases, J shed 3 bases, and the junction held 6 bases outside the gene matches. The germline V gene encodes CDR1 SEHNR and CDR2 FQNEAQ (reference sequence). The CDR3 totals 15 residues. CDR3 amino acids: CASSSVGQGTDTQYF. The CDR3 DNA follows: TGTGCCAGCAGCTCGGTAGGACAGGGAACAGATACGCAGTATTTT. The full variable domain, with the rest looked up from reference TRBV7-9 and TRBJ2-3, is DTGVSQNPRHKITKRGQNVTFRCDPISEHNRLYWYRQTLGQGPEFLTYFQNEAQLEKSRLLSDRFSAERPKGSFSTLEIQRTEQGDSAMYLCASSSVGQGTDTQYFGPGTRLTVL.

J is TRBJ2-2 and V is TRBV15, with D uncertain. The CDR3 is made up of 13 amino acids. Germline V gives CDR1 LNHNV, CDR2 YYDKDF (reference sequence). Trimming left V 0 bases short and J 6 bases short, with 5 bases between. Here the CDR3 reads CATSRDPSGELFF. DNA of the CDR3: TGTGCCACCAGCAGAGACCCCTCCGGGGAGCTGTTTTTT. Filled out from reference TRBV15 and TRBJ2-2, the complete variable domain reads DAMVIQNPRYQVTQFGKPVTLSCSQTLNHNVMYWYQQKSSQAPKLLFHYYDKDFNNEADTPDNFQSRRPNTSFCFLDIRSPGLGDTAMYLCATSRDPSGELFFGEGSRLTVL.

This clone was detected only once. The chain employs TRBV5-6 and TRBJ2-5; 7 bases are shared with TRBD1. Germline V gene lookup returns CDR1 SGHDT and CDR2 YYEEEE. The CDR3 is 15 residues long. V dropped 0 bases and J dropped 4; count of bases not matched to a gene: 6. The DNA of the CDR3 is TGTGCCAGCAGCTTGGGGGGGACAGCGAGAGAGACCCAGTACTTC. It codes for CASSLGGTARETQYF.

The chain employs TRBV5-6 and TRBJ1-3; D call uncertain. V gave up 4 bases and J gave up 1 base, with 6 bases separating them. The germline gives CDR1 SGHDT, CDR2 YYEEEE. The CDR3 totals 13 residues. CDR3 nucleotides: TGTGCCAGCAGCCCCGTTTCTGGAAACACCATATATTTT. Translation gives CASSPVSGNTIYF. The full variable domain, rest sourced from reference TRBV5-6 and TRBJ1-3, is DAGVTQSPTHLIKTRGQQVTLRCSPKSGHDTVSWYQQALGQGPQFIFQYYEEEERQRGNFPDRFSGHQFPNYSSELNVNALLLGDSALYLCASSPVSGNTIYFGEGSWLTVV.

V and J are TRBV12-5 and TRBJ2-7; D is uncertain. The V gene's germline CDR1 is LGHNT and CDR2 FRNRAP. V gave up 5 bases and J gave up 4 bases, with 12 bases separating them. The CDR3 length is 13 residues. The CDR3 is CASGPGHGYEQYF. In DNA form, the CDR3 reads TGTGCTAGTGGTCCCGGTCACGGGTACGAGCAGTACTTC.

The chain joins TRBV5-4 to TRBJ2-5; 9 bases map to TRBD2. CDR1 and CDR2 (germline): SGHNT, YYREEE (reference sequence). CDR3 length: 17 residues. Trimming removed 4 bases from V and 1 base from J; junction bases left unmatched: 11. The chain's CDR3 is CASSHAKRGAAQETQYF. The CDR3 DNA follows: TGTGCCAGCAGCCATGCCAAGCGGGGGGCCGCCCAAGAGACCCAGTACTTC.

The chain recombines TRBV6-7 with TRBJ2-1; maybe TRBD2 (5 bases). TRBV6-7 is known as an ORF, though its function is uncertain. CDR3 size: 16 residues. V lost 2 bases and J 8 bases, leaving 19 bases between the germline ends. CDR3 sequence: CASSYPWVGAWDEQFF. CDR3 nucleotides: TGTGCCAGCAGTTACCCCTGGGTGGGAGCGTGGGATGAGCAGTTCTTC.

The chain couples TRBV30 to TRBJ1-1; tentative D call: TRBD1 (6 bases). The CDR3 spans 10 residues. The germline CDR1 and CDR2 sequences are GTSNPN and SVGIG (reference sequence). DNA of the CDR3: TGTTCCAGGGGACGCACTGAAGCTTTCTTT. Translation: CSRGRTEAFF.

The V gene is TRBV10-3, the J gene TRBJ2-3, with a tentative D call TRBD2 (7 bases). The CDR3 sequence is 15 residues long. V was shortened by 4 bases and J by 3 bases, with 14 bases between the two germline ends. Germline CDR1 ENHRY, CDR2 SYGVKD. In nucleotides, the CDR3 is TGTGCCATCAGTGCGAACAGGGAGGGGACAGATACGCAGTATTTT. It is translated as CAISANREGTDTQYF.

Only a few counts were recorded for this clone. The genes are TRBV6-5 and TRBJ2-1; TRBD2 aligns across 13 bases. Germline CDR1 MNHEY, CDR2 SVGAGI. V gave up 2 bases and J gave up 3 bases; unmatched junction bases: 1. The CDR3 has 16 residues. This CDR3 is CASSYGTSGNYNEQFF. As DNA, the CDR3 is TGTGCCAGCAGTTACGGGACTAGCGGGAACTACAATGAGCAGTTCTTC.

About this clone itself: The same CDR3 can be traced to other DNA sequences in this sample. The chain combines TRBV18 with TRBJ1-2; tentative D call: TRBD1 (5 bases). CDR1 KGHSH and CDR2 LQKENI come from the germline V gene. This CDR3 has 15 residues. Trimming cost V 2 bases and J 0 bases, with 10 bases left between them. CDR3 loop: CASSPTGLANYGYTF. The CDR3 nucleotides are TGTGCCAGCTCACCAACAGGCCTAGCTAACTATGGCTACACCTTC.

This clone has only a few counts. The junction departs from germline at one end; a sequencing error may be responsible. V gene TRBV28 combines with J gene TRBJ2-1; 8 nucleotides align to TRBD1. The CDR3 contains 12 residues. Germline V gives CDR1 MDHEN, CDR2 SYDVKM. The CDR3 DNA reads as TGTGCCAGCAGTTTACAGGACAGGGACATGCTCTTC. Residues: CASSLQDRDMLF.